Here is one T cell receptor beta chain with its context. The specificity of this receptor is unknown. A much larger clone differs from this one at a single base, so this may be a read error. This sample was taken from a study of blood T cells in healthy people across ages (dated by TCRdb to between 2015 and 2017). The study in broad terms: In model experiments, template switching captured roughly one uniquely barcoded TCR beta cDNA molecule for every two T cells. Using deep sequencing normalized with unique cDNA molecular identifiers, the study measured how TCR beta repertoire diversity changes with age. Four age groups were formed from the donors: young (average 16 years), middle-aged (just under 40), aged (around 62) and long-lived (about 80). Using the same blood draw, the study looked at two additional independent replicas of 1 million unique cDNA reads for two donors, one aged 18 to 30 and the other aged 80 or older. Donors of different ages were randomly distributed across sequencing lanes to avoid experimental bias.

The approximately 40 donors, aged roughly 6 to 95 years, were systemically healthy Caucasian individuals from Russia. Each donor gave 9 to 10 milliliters of peripheral blood, collected into EDTA-treated Vacutainer tubes. Ficoll-Paque density-gradient centrifugation was used to isolate PBMCs, with at least 6.5 million per sample. Trizol reagent was used to extract total RNA from the PBMCs, yielding at least 6 micrograms per sample. For every donor, an aliquot of PBMCs went through flow cytometry to measure the percentages of naive CD45RAhigh/CD27high T cells. The paper's findings and limits, for the study overall: Estimates of total diversity based on one million sequenced T cells were regarded as lower bounds and as underestimates. Observed TCR beta diversity per million T cells fell roughly linearly with age, and a significant reduction was already apparent by age around 40. Bulk unsorted PBMC profiling prevented conclusive comparison of naive and antigen-experienced compartments. Because the CMV infection status of the donors was unknown, age-related changes in expanded clonotypes may potentially have been confounded. Compared with the aged group, the long-lived group had more naive CD4+ T cells, fewer expanded clones and increased TCR diversity, a pattern suggesting age selection. The percentage of naive T cells measured by flow cytometry correlated strongly with observed TCR beta diversity.

Libraries were constructed by 5' RACE. TCRdb names Illumina HiSeq 2500 as the instrument used. A second PCR of 7 to 11 cycles was run with a J-beta primer mix and a sample-barcoded 5' primer. A unique molecular identifier was introduced onto each TCR beta cDNA molecule by a template-switch 5' adaptor carrying 12 random nucleotides. At least 2.5 million CDR3-containing paired-end reads were obtained from each sample. First-strand cDNA synthesis was performed from all RNA using the Mint cDNA synthesis kit, with priming by a TRBC-specific oligonucleotide. Following uracil-DNA glycosylase treatment, all cDNA underwent a first 18-cycle PCR with the universal primers M1SS and BC2_uni_R. The source study handled its data this way. Normalization of each sample was performed by random selection of 1 million high-quality reads, each carrying a distinct molecular identifier. Reads with shared molecular identifiers were discarded instead of being binned into consensus sequences. CDR3 identification, clonotype clustering and error correction used MiTCR with a Q25 quality threshold and the strictest error-elimination algorithm. Lower-bound total TCR beta diversity was estimated with a nonparametric unseen species model using Euler transformation. TCRdb reran the public reads through fastp at Q25 and MiXCR, keeping productive beta chains. Rows with a matching CDR3 protein are joined into one entry that keeps the most common DNA and genes. TCRdb, rather than the study authors, made the V and J calls. The sample contains about 640,000 distinct CDR3 sequences, approximately 30% of them found a single time. The ten largest clonotypes hold around 14% of the sample.

CDR1 and CDR2 were assigned from the germline V gene as MNHEY and SVGAGI. Ends trimmed: V by 7 bases, J by 5 bases; bases unmatched to a gene: 7. The CDR3 covers 13 residues, taking in both the cysteine and the phenylalanine. The DNA shown is the 39-base CDR3, in frame from base 1. This chain joins TRBV6-5 to TRBJ2-5, with 7 bases in between that match TRBD1. Source material: blood. The clonotype was recovered from a woman older than 75 in good health. The sequenced DNA: TGTGCCAGCAAGAAGGGGGCCAAGGAGACCCAGTACTTC. Translated, it reads CASKKGAKETQYF.